The 29 T cell receptor beta chains in this list originate from one sample, sequenced in a study of cytomegalovirus exposure and HLA in healthy donors. Clones were sequenced by immunoSEQ multiplex PCR, and TCRdb holds only the in-frame ones, with some missing. The table lists about 160,000 clones, 90% to 97% of them singletons, with approximately 0.97% in the top ten. Material: PBMCs. All receptors come from a woman aged 18 to 35 in good health and CMV-seronegative.

The chain carries TRBV6-5 and TRBJ2-7, with D possibly TRBD1 on 6 matching bases. The CDR3 length is 15 residues. Germline V CDR1 and CDR2: MNHEY, SVGAGI. The V end was cut by 5 bases, the J end by 5 bases, with 19 bases between. The CDR3 loop reads CASSNPSRGSHEQYF. CDR3 sequence (DNA): TGTGCCAGCAGTAATCCATCTAGGGGGTCCCACGAGCAGTACTTC.

The count of this clone is one. V usage is TRBV5-1 and J usage is TRBJ2-1; maybe TRBD1 (6 bases). With 4 bases removed from V and 0 bases from J, the gap between germline ends came to 17 bases. The CDR3 runs 17 residues. CDR1 SGHRS and CDR2 YFSETQ come from the germline V gene. The CDR3 loop reads CASSPYRDTISYNEQFF. The CDR3 DNA follows: TGCGCCAGCAGCCCCTATCGGGACACGATCTCCTACAATGAGCAGTTCTTC.

The chain is built from TRBV6-5 and TRBJ2-3, with a possible D match to TRBD2 (5 bases). V lost 4 bases and J 9 bases, leaving 14 bases between the germline ends. The germline gives CDR1 MNHEY, CDR2 SVGAGI. The CDR3 totals 13 residues. The CDR3 DNA reads as TGTGCCAGCAGTTCCGGGGTCAGGTCGACGCAGTATTTT. As protein: CASSSGVRSTQYF.

The rearrangement joins TRBV6-6 to TRBJ2-7; TRBD1 agrees at 9 bases. The CDR3 runs 15 residues. The germline V gene encodes CDR1 MNHNY and CDR2 SVGAGI (reference sequence). Unmatched junction bases numbered 4, after V lost 0 bases and J lost 4 bases. The CDR3 is CASSYSGTGTYEQYF. In DNA, the CDR3 is TGTGCCAGCAGTTACTCAGGGACAGGGACGTACGAGCAGTACTTC.

The gene calls are TRBV11-2 and TRBJ1-1; D is perhaps TRBD1 (6 bases). Germline loops: CDR1 SGHAT, CDR2 FQNNGV. The CDR3 has 15 residues. V dropped 5 bases and J dropped 1 base, with 14 bases sitting between them. Here the CDR3 reads CASSDPQGPNTEAFF. As DNA, the CDR3 is TGTGCCAGCAGCGATCCGCAGGGGCCGAACACTGAAGCTTTCTTT.

V usage is TRBV11-2 and J usage is TRBJ1-6; tentative D call: TRBD1 (5 bases). Deletions cut 5 bases from V and 11 bases from J, with 19 bases between. This CDR3 has 15 residues. Germline V CDR1 and CDR2: SGHAT, FQNNGV. The CDR3 DNA reads TGTGCCAGCAGCCTTCGACAGCCCCCTGACGCACCCCTCCACTTT. Amino acids: CASSLRQPPDAPLHF.

Note on this clone: Other nucleotide sequences in the sample specify the same CDR3. This chain uses TRBV2 with TRBJ1-5, with D possibly being TRBD1 (6 bases). CDR1 is SNHLY and CDR2 is FYNNEI in the germline V gene. Trimming removed 6 bases at V and 1 base at J, with 7 bases between. The CDR3 runs 13 residues. The CDR3 sequence: CASSRGSNQPQHF. DNA for the CDR3: TGTGCCAGCAGCAGGGGAAGCAATCAGCCCCAGCATTTT.

V usage is TRBV2 and J usage is TRBJ2-5; D is undetermined. CDR1 is SNHLY and CDR2 is FYNNEI in the germline V gene. This CDR3 is built from 13 residues. Trimming pared 7 bases from V and 5 bases from J, leaving 14 bases between. The CDR3 sequence is CASNAVPGETQYF. CDR3 sequence (DNA): TGTGCCAGCAACGCGGTTCCCGGGGAGACCCAGTACTTC.

This chain connects TRBV27 to TRBJ2-1; 8 positions match TRBD1. V lost 1 base to trimming and J lost 8 bases; unmatched junction nucleotides: 16. CDR1 MNHEY and CDR2 SMNVEV come from the germline V gene (reference sequence). The CDR3 covers 18 residues. For the CDR3, the DNA is TGTGCCAGCAGTTTATTGGTCGGGCGGACAGGGTTGGAGCATGAGCAGTTCTTC. It yields the protein CASSLLVGRTGLEHEQFF.

This clone was seen a single time. V usage is TRBV6-5 and J usage is TRBJ1-3, with D maybe TRBD1 (6 bases). Per the germline V gene, CDR1 is MNHEY and CDR2 is SVGAGI. This CDR3 has 14 residues. Trimming pared 6 bases from V and 0 bases from J, leaving 9 bases between. CDR3 bases: TGTGCCAGCAGGACAGGCTCCTCTGGAAACACCATATATTTT. Translated: CASRTGSSGNTIYF.

The J gene is TRBJ1-3, the V gene TRBV5-6; no definite D call. Trimming took off 4 bases at V and 2 bases at J, with 10 bases between the two ends. Germline lookup yields CDR1 SGHDT and CDR2 YYEEEE. CDR3 size: 14 residues. DNA of the CDR3: TGTGCCAGCAGCCGCGCCAGGACTGGAAACACCATATATTTT. Amino acid sequence: CASSRARTGNTIYF.

The chain is built from TRBV11-1 and TRBJ2-1; 13 nucleotides agree with TRBD2. Trimming cost V 6 bases and J 4 bases; bases outside gene matches: 12. This CDR3 region has 18 residues. In germline, CDR1 is SGHAT, CDR2 FQDESV (reference sequence). The CDR3 here is CASRDLGTSGVAYNEQFF. The CDR3 DNA reads TGTGCCAGCAGAGACCTCGGGACTAGCGGGGTGGCATACAATGAGCAGTTCTTC.

The V and J genes are TRBV6-5 and TRBJ1-6; D is ambiguous. Trimming pared 7 bases from V and 7 bases from J, leaving 14 bases between. The CDR3 covers 14 residues. Germline V gives CDR1 MNHEY, CDR2 SVGAGI. CDR3 amino acids: CASTFQASNSPLHF. CDR3 sequence (DNA): TGTGCCAGCACCTTCCAGGCGTCGAATTCACCCCTCCACTTT.

This chain links TRBV4-3 with TRBJ2-3; 8 bases agree with TRBD2. In germline, CDR1 is LGHNA, CDR2 YSLEER. The CDR3 consists of 15 residues. Trimming took 6 bases from V and 3 from J; bases not matched to a gene: 8. The CDR3 protein is CASSIGRGGTDTQYF. In DNA, the CDR3 is TGCGCCAGCAGTATAGGACGCGGGGGGACAGATACGCAGTATTTT.

This chain joins TRBV9 and TRBJ1-2; D gene unclear. V was shortened by 5 bases and J by 5 bases, with 10 bases between the two germline ends. The CDR3 loop spans 12 amino acids. The germline V gene has CDR1 SGDLS and CDR2 YYNGEE. CDR3 nucleotide sequence: TGTGCCAGCAGTCTAGCGGGGTATGGCTACACCTTC. This encodes CASSLAGYGYTF.

The rearrangement links TRBV5-4 to TRBJ2-3, with TRBD2 as a possible D gene (6 bases). The length of the CDR3 is 17 residues. CDR1 SGHNT and CDR2 YYREEE come from the germline V gene (reference sequence). V lost 0 bases to trimming and J lost 1 base, with 15 bases between them. DNA for the CDR3: TGTGCCAGCAGCTTGGGACTGGGGGGAGGCCGCACAGATACGCAGTATTTT. Its translation is CASSLGLGGGRTDTQYF.

The genes are TRBV6-5 and TRBJ2-7, with 10 bases fitting TRBD2. This CDR3 has 16 amino acids. After removal of 2 bases from V and 2 bases from J, the junction contained 6 bases not matched to a gene. Germline V gene sequence: CDR1 MNHEY, CDR2 SVGAGI. The CDR3: CASSYASSGGTYEQYF. In DNA, the CDR3 is TGTGCCAGCAGTTACGCATCTAGCGGGGGAACCTACGAGCAGTACTTC.

V is TRBV19 and J is TRBJ2-6; D gene unclear. The CDR3 covers 15 residues. Germline V gene sequence: CDR1 LNHDA, CDR2 SQIVND (reference sequence). Trimming took off 3 bases at V and 0 bases at J, with 6 bases between the two ends. The CDR3 sequence is CASSIGDSGANVLTF. In nucleotides, the CDR3 is TGTGCCAGTAGTATCGGAGACTCTGGGGCCAACGTCCTGACTTTC.

V gene TRBV9 combines with J gene TRBJ2-1; 8 bases fit TRBD2. Trimming cost V 0 bases and J 6 bases; bases outside gene matches: 5. CDR3 size: 15 residues. The germline CDR1 and CDR2 sequences are SGDLS and YYNGEE. CDR3 DNA sequence: TGTGCCAGCAGCGTAGTTAGCGGGGTGGGCAATGAGCAGTTCTTC. Translating it yields CASSVVSGVGNEQFF. Variable domain in full (rest from reference TRBV9 and TRBJ2-1): DSGVTQTPKHLITATGQRVTLRCSPRSGDLSVYWYQQSLDQGLQFLIQYYNGEERAKGNILERFSAQQFPDLHSELNLSSLELGDSALYFCASSVVSGVGNEQFFGPGTRLTVL.

The rearrangement links TRBV9 to TRBJ1-5, with D possibly matching TRBD1 (6 bases). Trimming removed 0 bases from V and 3 bases from J, with 25 bases in between. CDR3 size: 20 residues. Germline V gene sequence: CDR1 SGDLS, CDR2 YYNGEE. The CDR3 sequence: CASSVGRMWTENQYNQPQHF. Here the CDR3 DNA reads TGTGCCAGCAGCGTAGGTCGCATGTGGACAGAAAACCAATACAATCAGCCCCAGCATTTT.

This chain uses TRBV5-6 with TRBJ2-4; TRBD2 agrees at 7 bases. The CDR3 runs to 13 residues. Germline V gene lookup returns CDR1 SGHDT and CDR2 YYEEEE. V was clipped by 5 bases and J by 6 bases; unmatched bases: 5. The chain's CDR3 is CASSRGDLNIQYF. DNA for the CDR3: TGTGCCAGCAGTCGGGGGGACCTAAACATTCAGTACTTC.

CDR3 sequence reads: CASVPRGQETQYF. CDR3 nucleotide sequence: TGTGCCAGCGTCCCCCGGGGGCAAGAGACCCAGTACTTC. The chain has TRBV6-6 and TRBJ2-5, with D perhaps matching TRBD2 (6 bases). This CDR3 is built from 13 residues. CDR1 and CDR2 from the germline V gene are MNHNY and SVGAGI (reference sequence). Between the trimmed V and J ends, which lost 8 bases and 2 bases, there was a span of 12 bases.

This sequence joins TRBV4-3 and TRBJ2-1; D is possibly TRBD1 (6 bases). This CDR3 comprises 14 residues. V was cut by 1 base and J by 9 bases, with 13 bases left in between. Germline V gives CDR1 LGHNA, CDR2 YSLEER. As DNA, the CDR3 is TGCGCCAGCAGCCAAGCGTCAGGGGTGATTGAGCAGTTCTTC. This encodes CASSQASGVIEQFF.

CDR3 DNA sequence: TGTGCCAGCAGCTTAGAGGCAGCGGGGGGGCGTGAGACCCAGTACTTC. This translates into CASSLEAAGGRETQYF. The rearrangement links TRBV7-2 to TRBJ2-5; TRBD2 aligns across 10 bases. Germline trimming cut 1 base from V and 5 bases from J; bases unmatched to any gene: 7. Per germline, CDR1 SGHTA and CDR2 FQGNSA. The CDR3 length is 16 residues.

The rearrangement joins TRBV2 to TRBJ2-1; D not resolved. V dropped 2 bases and J dropped 9 bases, with 14 bases sitting between them. Germline V CDR1 and CDR2: SNHLY, FYNNEI. The CDR3 consists of 14 residues. For the CDR3, the DNA is TGTGCCAGCAGTGAAATTGGCGGAACTCCTGAGCAGTTCTTC. Translating it yields CASSEIGGTPEQFF.

V usage is TRBV18 and J usage is TRBJ1-6; weak D call: TRBD1 (5 bases). This CDR3 is 15 amino acids long. Trimming shortened V by 5 bases and J by 7 bases, and 15 bases separated the two germline ends. CDR1 and CDR2 from the germline V gene are KGHSH and LQKENI. The chain's CDR3 is CASSIQRGVNSPLHF. For the CDR3, the DNA is TGTGCCAGCTCAATCCAAAGGGGTGTGAATTCACCCCTCCACTTT.

This chain connects TRBV28 to TRBJ1-2; perhaps TRBD1 as D (5 bases). Trimming took off 8 bases at V and 3 bases at J, with 13 bases between the two ends. Germline loops: CDR1 MDHEN, CDR2 SYDVKM. This CDR3 is built from 13 residues. CDR3 sequence: CASREGFDYGYTF. CDR3 nucleotides: TGTGCCAGCCGGGAGGGGTTTGACTATGGCTACACCTTC.

The CDR3 coding sequence is TGCGCCAGCAGCCAACAGGGGGGCTATGGCTACACCTTC. Amino acids: CASSQQGGYGYTF. The rearrangement joins TRBV4-3 to TRBJ1-2, with 7 bases aligning to TRBD1. This CDR3 is 13 amino acids long. The V segment lost 2 bases and the J segment 4 bases; nucleotides outside the gene matches: 1. The V gene's germline CDR1 is LGHNA and CDR2 YSLEER.

The chain uses TRBV7-2 and TRBJ2-7, with TRBD1 identical over 7 bases. The germline V gene encodes CDR1 SGHTA and CDR2 FQGNSA. This CDR3 has 14 amino acids. V was clipped by 4 bases and J by 5 bases; unmatched bases: 8. CDR3 coding DNA: TGTGCCAGCAGCTACACCGGGACAGTGAACGAGCAGTACTTC. Translation gives CASSYTGTVNEQYF.